The rows below give T cell receptor beta chains drawn from one sample of a study of T-cell memory formation after mild COVID-19. Via MiXCR, TCRdb re-called the 5' RACE reads, giving one row per CDR3 protein. The data hold roughly 190,000 distinct CDR3 sequences, with about 10% observed a single time. Specimen: PBMCs or a T cell subset sorted from them (not recorded which). All receptors derive from a man between 18 and 35 years old who had mild COVID-19 (a few samples of this study predate the infection). Cell type and time point are not known. Each CDR3 is given with its conserved first and last residue. A D gene is named only where the DNA matches it firmly. Only some rows state a clone size, as once, few, many or a class for expanded clones.

clone size,V gene,D gene,CDR3 protein
few,TRBV4-3,NA,CASSEQGLDTQYF
many,TRBV12-3/TRBV12-4,TRBD2,CASSFSGGANEQFF
NA,TRBV2,NA,CASTGHFSGANVLTF
few,TRBV6-4,NA,CASSVGTGNTEAFF
NA,TRBV20-1,TRBD1,CSARKGQGATDTQYF
NA,TRBV28,TRBD1,CAGQGGEKLFF
few,TRBV28,TRBD1,CASSSHGTGNREAFF
few,TRBV6-2/TRBV6-3,NA,CATTQGGLHTF
NA,TRBV12-3/TRBV12-4,NA,CASRPAPPTGELFF
few,TRBV12-3/TRBV12-4,NA,CASSTLLVGETQYF